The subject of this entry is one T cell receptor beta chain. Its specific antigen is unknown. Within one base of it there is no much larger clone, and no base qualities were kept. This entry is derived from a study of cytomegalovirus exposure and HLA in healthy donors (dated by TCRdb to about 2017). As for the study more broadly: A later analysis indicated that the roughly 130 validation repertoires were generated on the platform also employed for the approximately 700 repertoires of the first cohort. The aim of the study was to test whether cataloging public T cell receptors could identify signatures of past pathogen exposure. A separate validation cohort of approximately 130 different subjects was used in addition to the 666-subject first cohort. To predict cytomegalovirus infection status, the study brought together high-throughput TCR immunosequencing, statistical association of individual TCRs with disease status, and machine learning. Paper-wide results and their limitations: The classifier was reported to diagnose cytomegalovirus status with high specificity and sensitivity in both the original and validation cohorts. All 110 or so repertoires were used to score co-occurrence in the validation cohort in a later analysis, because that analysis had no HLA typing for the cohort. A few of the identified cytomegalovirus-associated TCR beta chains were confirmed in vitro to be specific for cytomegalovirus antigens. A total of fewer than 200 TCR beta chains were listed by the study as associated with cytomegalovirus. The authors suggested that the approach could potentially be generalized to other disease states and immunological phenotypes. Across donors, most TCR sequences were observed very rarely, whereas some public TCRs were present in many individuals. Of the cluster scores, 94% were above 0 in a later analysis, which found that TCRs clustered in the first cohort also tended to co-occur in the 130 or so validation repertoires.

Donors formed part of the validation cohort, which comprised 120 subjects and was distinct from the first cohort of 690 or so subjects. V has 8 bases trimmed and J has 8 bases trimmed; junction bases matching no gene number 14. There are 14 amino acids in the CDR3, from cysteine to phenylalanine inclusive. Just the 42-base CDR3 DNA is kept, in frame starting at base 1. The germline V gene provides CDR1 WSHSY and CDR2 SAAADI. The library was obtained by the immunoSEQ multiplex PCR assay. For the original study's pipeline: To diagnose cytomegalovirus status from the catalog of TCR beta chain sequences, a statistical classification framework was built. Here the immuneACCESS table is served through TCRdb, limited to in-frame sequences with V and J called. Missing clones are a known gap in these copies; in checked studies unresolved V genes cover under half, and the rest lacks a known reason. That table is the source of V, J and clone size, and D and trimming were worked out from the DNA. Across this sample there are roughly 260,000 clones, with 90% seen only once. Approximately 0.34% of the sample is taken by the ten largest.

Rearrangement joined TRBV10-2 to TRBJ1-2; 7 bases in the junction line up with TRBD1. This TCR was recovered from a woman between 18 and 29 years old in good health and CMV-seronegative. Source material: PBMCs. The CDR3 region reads CASAAFSTGEGYTF. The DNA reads TGCGCCAGCGCCGCCTTCTCCACAGGGGAGGGCTACACCTTC.